This T cell receptor (beta chain) is drawn from a study of blood T cells in healthy people across ages. Overall study context: About one barcoded TCR beta cDNA was captured per two T cells. Study results and limitations: Diversity estimates drawn from one million T cells were deemed underestimates.

Concerning this clonotype: The antigen is unknown.

Each donor had about 10 milliliters of peripheral blood drawn. V lost 6 bases to trimming and J lost 11 bases, with 13 bases between them. The CDR3 is made up of 11 amino acids. Through a sample-barcoded 5' primer and a J-beta primer mix, a second PCR was run for roughly 6 to 11 cycles. Each TCR beta cDNA got a 12-nucleotide random molecular identifier. TCRdb fed the 5' RACE reads into MiXCR, producing one record per CDR3 protein. The sample lists over 950,000 distinct CDR3 sequences; 51% were seen once. This sequence originates from an older woman in good health. The chain is built from TRBV12-3 or TRBV12-4 and TRBJ1-1; D call uncertain. The sample comprised blood. This CDR3 reads CASSQEGGAFF. CDR3 bases: TGTGCCAGCAGCCAAGAGGGTGGGGCTTTCTTT.